This T cell receptor beta chain was identified in a study of cytomegalovirus exposure and HLA in healthy donors. Study-wide results and caveats: Some TCR beta chains (around 160 of them) were listed as cytomegalovirus-associated.

As to this clone: Its antigen is undetermined.

CDR1 and CDR2 from the germline V gene are SGHRS and YFSETQ. This CDR3 comprises 16 residues. With 1 base removed from V and 4 bases from J, the gap between germline ends came to 18 bases. PCR employed 60 Vbeta and 13 Jbeta primers. Repertoires were generated with immunoSEQ multiplex PCR, while TCRdb's copy carries only in-frame clones and drops some. The data contain about 110,000 clones, around 80% of them seen just once; the ten biggest clones take up under 3.5%. The sample was PBMCs. The source of this sequence is a young man in good health and CMV-seropositive. This chain links TRBV5-1 with TRBJ2-7; D remains unclear. The CDR3, as DNA: TGCGCCAGCAGCTTGCAGGCCGGAAAACTGAATTACGAGCAGTACTTC. Its protein is CASSLQAGKLNYEQYF.